Below are 11 T cell receptor beta chains sequenced from a single sample in a study of OX40 agonist ivuxolimab in advanced cancers. Only in-frame clones appear in the TCRdb table, and some are missing; sequencing was by immunoSEQ multiplex PCR. Of roughly 96,000 clones detected, under 85% appear once; the ten largest clones hold about 6%. Sequences were derived from CD4+ or CD8+ T cells sorted from blood, sampled in a trial of the OX40 agonist ivuxolimab. Receptor source: an adult with an advanced solid tumor such as melanoma, head and neck, liver or kidney cancer.

The rearrangement joins TRBV6-6 to TRBJ1-3; TRBD1 matches at 7 bases. Germline V gene sequence: CDR1 MNHNY, CDR2 SVGAGI (reference sequence). Trimming took 10 bases from V and 7 from J; bases not matched to a gene: 10. This CDR3 region has 13 residues. CDR3 coding DNA: TGTGCCAACCCAACAGGGGTAGGGAACACCATATATTTT. This sequence encodes CANPTGVGNTIYF.

The chain joins TRBV6-5 to TRBJ2-7; no clear D. Deletions cut 7 bases from V and 3 bases from J, with 7 bases between. CDR1 and CDR2 (germline): MNHEY, SVGAGI. CDR3 length: 11 amino acids. CDR3 DNA sequence: TGTGCCAGCAAAAAGGGCTACGAGCAGTACTTC. It translates to CASKKGYEQYF.

As DNA, the CDR3 is TGCAGGACAGGGGCGGGCACTGAAGCTTTCTTT. Its translation is CRTGAGTEAFF. The J gene is TRBJ1-1, the V gene TRBV20-1, with 8 bases matching TRBD1. Per the germline V gene, CDR1 is DFQATT and CDR2 is SNEGSKA (reference sequence). The CDR3 sequence is 11 residues long.

The rearrangement links TRBV29-1 to TRBJ2-1; perhaps TRBD1 as D (8 bases). Germline CDR1 and CDR2: SQVTM and ANQGSEA. With 7 bases removed from V and 8 bases from J, the gap between germline ends came to 15 bases. The length of the CDR3 is 12 residues. The CDR3 region is CSARGTGDEQFF. The CDR3 nucleotides read TGCAGCGCGCGGGGGACAGGCGATGAGCAGTTCTTC.

The V call is TRBV10-3, the J call TRBJ2-1, with TRBD2 matching over 10 bases. Trimming took 3 bases from V and 5 from J; bases not matched to a gene: 7. This CDR3 has 16 amino acids. CDR1 ENHRY and CDR2 SYGVKD come from the germline V gene. CDR3 loop: CAISDVGLAINNEQFF. The CDR3 bases are TGTGCCATCAGTGATGTGGGACTAGCGATTAACAATGAGCAGTTCTTC.

CDR3 bases: TGCGCCAGCAGCCCTCGGGACAGGGTATTGTTGGGCTACACCTTC. Residues: CASSPRDRVLLGYTF. V gene TRBV5-1 combines with J gene TRBJ1-2; 9 nucleotides align to TRBD1. V dropped 4 bases and J dropped 8; count of bases not matched to a gene: 12. The germline gives CDR1 SGHRS, CDR2 YFSETQ. The CDR3 is 15 residues long.

This clone was counted a few times. The J gene is TRBJ1-2, the V gene TRBV19, with 7 bases fitting TRBD1. The CDR3 length is 13 residues. After removal of 5 bases from V and 2 bases from J, the junction contained 2 bases not matched to a gene. Germline V gene data show CDR1 as LNHDA and CDR2 as SQIVND (reference sequence). CDR3 in amino acids: CASSPTGNYGYTF. CDR3 DNA: TGTGCCAGTAGTCCGACAGGGAACTATGGCTACACCTTC. Drawing the rest from reference TRBV19 and TRBJ1-2, the complete variable domain is DGGITQSPKYLFRKEGQNVTLSCEQNLNHDAMYWYRQDPGQGLRLIYYSQIVNDFQKGDIAEGYSVSREKKESFPLTVTSAQKNPTAFYLCASSPTGNYGYTFGSGTRLTVV.

V and J are TRBV7-6 and TRBJ2-7; 10 nucleotides line up with TRBD1. The germline gives CDR1 SGHVS, CDR2 FNYEAQ. The junction had 8 bases not matched to a gene; V was cut back by 2 bases and J by 4 bases. There are 16 residues in the CDR3. The CDR3 nucleotides are TGTGCCAGCAGCTTATCCCCTTGGGGACAGGGGTACGAGCAGTACTTC. This sequence encodes CASSLSPWGQGYEQYF.

The rearrangement links TRBV5-1 to TRBJ1-4; D possibly corresponds to TRBD1 (6 bases). The CDR3 runs to 14 residues. The V end lost 0 bases, the J end lost 6 bases, and 9 bases lay between the germline ends. Germline CDR1 SGHRS, CDR2 YFSETQ. CDR3 DNA sequence: TGCGCCAGCAGCTTGGACAGGGTCGATGAAAAACTGTTTTTT. The encoded protein is CASSLDRVDEKLFF.

In its sample, this clone ranks as medium-sized. The rearrangement uses TRBV4-1 and TRBJ2-7, with D tentatively TRBD2 (6 bases). V was trimmed by 6 bases and J by 0 bases, leaving 9 bases between them. CDR3 length: 13 residues. CDR1 is MGHRA, CDR2 YSYEKL, per germline. The CDR3 is CASREGSSYEQYF. CDR3 DNA: TGCGCCAGCAGGGAGGGAAGCTCCTACGAGCAGTACTTC.

The chain carries TRBV5-4 and TRBJ2-1; possible D gene TRBD1, 5 bases. CDR1 is SGHNT and CDR2 is YYREEE in the germline V gene (reference sequence). The CDR3 has 13 residues. Trimming took 4 bases from V and 6 from J, leaving 11 bases between them. CDR3 sequence (DNA): TGTGCCAGCAGCCTAAGGGGTGGCAATGAGCAGTTCTTC. Amino acid sequence: CASSLRGGNEQFF. The complete variable domain, with remaining parts taken from reference TRBV5-4 and TRBJ2-1, reads ETGVTQSPTHLIKTRGQQVTLRCSSQSGHNTVSWYQQALGQGPQFIFQYYREEENGRGNFPPRFSGLQFPNYSSELNVNALELDDSALYLCASSLRGGNEQFFGPGTRLTVL.